This T cell receptor beta chain was sequenced in a study of OX40 agonist ivuxolimab in advanced cancers. TCRdb's table, derived via immunoSEQ multiplex PCR, lists solely in-frame clones and lacks some. The sample consists of more than 40,000 clones, around 77% of them appearing once. This TCR was recovered from an adult with an advanced solid tumor such as melanoma, head and neck, liver or kidney cancer. Sequencing used CD4+ or CD8+ T cells sorted from blood, obtained in a trial of the OX40 agonist ivuxolimab.

CDR3 protein: CASSEPGISNQPQHF. CDR3 nucleotides: TGTGCCAGCAGTGAACCAGGGATTAGCAATCAGCCCCAGCATTTT. The chain has TRBV6-1 and TRBJ1-5; a weak D match, TRBD1 (5 bases). This CDR3 comprises 15 residues. The germline V gene has CDR1 MNHNS and CDR2 SASEGT. Trimming took off 2 bases at V and 0 bases at J, with 8 bases between the two ends.